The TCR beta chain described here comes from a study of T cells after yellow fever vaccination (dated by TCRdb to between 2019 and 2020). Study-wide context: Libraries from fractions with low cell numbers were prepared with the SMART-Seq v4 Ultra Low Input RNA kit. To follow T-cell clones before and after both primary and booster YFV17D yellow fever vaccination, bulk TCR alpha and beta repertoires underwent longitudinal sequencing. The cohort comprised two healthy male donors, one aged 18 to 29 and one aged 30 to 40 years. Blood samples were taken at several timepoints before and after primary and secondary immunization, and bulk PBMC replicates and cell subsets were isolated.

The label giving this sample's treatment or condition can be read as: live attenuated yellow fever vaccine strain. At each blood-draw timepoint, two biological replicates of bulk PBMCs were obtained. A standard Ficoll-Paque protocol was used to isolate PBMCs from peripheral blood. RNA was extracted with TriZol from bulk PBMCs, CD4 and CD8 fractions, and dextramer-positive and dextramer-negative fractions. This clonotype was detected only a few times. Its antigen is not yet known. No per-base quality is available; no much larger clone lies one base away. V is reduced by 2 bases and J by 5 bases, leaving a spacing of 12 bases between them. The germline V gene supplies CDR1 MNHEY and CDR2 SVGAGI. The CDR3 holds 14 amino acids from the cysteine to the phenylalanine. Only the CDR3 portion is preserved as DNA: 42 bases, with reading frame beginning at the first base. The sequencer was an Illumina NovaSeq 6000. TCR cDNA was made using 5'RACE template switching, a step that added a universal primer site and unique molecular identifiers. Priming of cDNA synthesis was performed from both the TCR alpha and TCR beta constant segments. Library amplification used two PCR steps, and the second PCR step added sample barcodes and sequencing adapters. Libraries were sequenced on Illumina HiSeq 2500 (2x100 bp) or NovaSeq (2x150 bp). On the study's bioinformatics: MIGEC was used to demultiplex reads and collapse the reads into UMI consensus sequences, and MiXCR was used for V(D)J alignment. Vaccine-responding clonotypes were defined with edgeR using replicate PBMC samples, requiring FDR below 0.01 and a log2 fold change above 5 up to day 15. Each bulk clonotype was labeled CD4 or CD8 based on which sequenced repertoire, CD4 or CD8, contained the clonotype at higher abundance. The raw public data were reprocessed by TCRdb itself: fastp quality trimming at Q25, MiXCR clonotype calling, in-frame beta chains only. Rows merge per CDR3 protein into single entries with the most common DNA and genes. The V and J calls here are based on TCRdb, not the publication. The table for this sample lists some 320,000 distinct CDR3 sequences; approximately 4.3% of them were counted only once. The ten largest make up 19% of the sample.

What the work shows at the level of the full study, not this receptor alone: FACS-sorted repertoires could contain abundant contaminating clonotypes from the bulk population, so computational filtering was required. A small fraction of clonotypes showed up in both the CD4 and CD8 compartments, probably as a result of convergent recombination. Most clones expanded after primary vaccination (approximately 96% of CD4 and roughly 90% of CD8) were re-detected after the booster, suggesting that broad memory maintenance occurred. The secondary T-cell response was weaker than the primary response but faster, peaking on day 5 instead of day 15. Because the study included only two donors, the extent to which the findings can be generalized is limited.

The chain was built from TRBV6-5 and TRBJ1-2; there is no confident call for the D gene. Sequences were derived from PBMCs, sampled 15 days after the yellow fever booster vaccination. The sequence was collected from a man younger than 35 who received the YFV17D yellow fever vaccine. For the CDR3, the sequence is CASSYQATAYGYTF. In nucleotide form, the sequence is TGTGCCAGCAGTTACCAGGCAACCGCTTATGGCTACACCTTC.